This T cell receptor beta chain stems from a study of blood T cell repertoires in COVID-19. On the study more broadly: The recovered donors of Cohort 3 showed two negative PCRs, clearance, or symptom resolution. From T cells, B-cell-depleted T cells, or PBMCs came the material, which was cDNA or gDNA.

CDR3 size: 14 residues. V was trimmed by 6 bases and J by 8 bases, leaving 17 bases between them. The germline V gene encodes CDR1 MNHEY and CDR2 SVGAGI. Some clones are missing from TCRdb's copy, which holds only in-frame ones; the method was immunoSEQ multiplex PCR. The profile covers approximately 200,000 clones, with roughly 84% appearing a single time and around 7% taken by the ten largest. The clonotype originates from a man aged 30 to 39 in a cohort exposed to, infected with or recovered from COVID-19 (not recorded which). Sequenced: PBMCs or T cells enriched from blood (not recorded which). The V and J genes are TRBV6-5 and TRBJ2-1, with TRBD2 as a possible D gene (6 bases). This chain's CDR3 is CASSRRGLRYEQFF. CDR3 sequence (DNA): TGTGCCAGCAGCCGTCGGGGACTTCGATATGAGCAGTTCTTC.